This TCR beta chain was sequenced in a study of T cells in Graves' hyperthyroidism and ophthalmopathy. Germline lookup yields CDR1 SQVTM and CDR2 ANQGSEA. The CDR3 runs 10 residues. Trimming cost V 6 bases and J 4 bases, with 7 bases left between them. RNA transcripts were the template for amplifying TCR beta CDR3 regions. A first-round RT-PCR of the TCR CDR3 used the HTBI primer set. TCRdb re-analysed the multiplex PCR reads in MiXCR, keeping a single row per CDR3 protein. Among hundreds of thousands of distinct CDR3 sequences listed, around 15% were seen once. This clonotype has a single count. Each 10 ml fresh peripheral blood draw supplied the PBMCs.

The TCR comes from a woman in her 50s with Graves' ophthalmopathy. The chain uses TRBV29-1 and TRBJ2-7; D gene uncertain. The source material was blood. CDR3 nucleotides: TGCAGCGTCCTCGCTTACGAGCAGTACTTC. Translation gives CSVLAYEQYF.